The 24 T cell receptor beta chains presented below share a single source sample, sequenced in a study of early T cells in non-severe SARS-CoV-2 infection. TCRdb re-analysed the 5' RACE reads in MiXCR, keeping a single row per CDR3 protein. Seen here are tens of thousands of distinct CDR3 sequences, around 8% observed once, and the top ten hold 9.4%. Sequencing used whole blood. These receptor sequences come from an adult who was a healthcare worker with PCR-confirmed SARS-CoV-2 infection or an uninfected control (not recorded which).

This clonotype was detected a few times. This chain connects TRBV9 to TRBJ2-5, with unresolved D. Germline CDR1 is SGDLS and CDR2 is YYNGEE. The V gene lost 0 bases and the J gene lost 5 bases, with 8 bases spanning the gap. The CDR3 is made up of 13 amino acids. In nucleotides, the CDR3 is TGTGCCAGCAGCGTAGTGGATCGGGAGACCCAGTACTTC. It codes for CASSVVDRETQYF.

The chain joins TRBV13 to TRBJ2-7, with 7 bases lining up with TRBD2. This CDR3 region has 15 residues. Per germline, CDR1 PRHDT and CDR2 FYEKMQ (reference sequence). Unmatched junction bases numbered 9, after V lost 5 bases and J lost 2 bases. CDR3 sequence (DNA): TGTGCCAGCAGCCCCCTTGCGGGAGTCGCCTACGAGCAGTACTTC. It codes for CASSPLAGVAYEQYF.

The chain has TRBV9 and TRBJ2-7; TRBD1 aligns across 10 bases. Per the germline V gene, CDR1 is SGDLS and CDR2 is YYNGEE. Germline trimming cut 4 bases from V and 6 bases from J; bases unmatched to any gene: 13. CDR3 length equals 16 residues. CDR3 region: CASSPVGGTGVSEQYF. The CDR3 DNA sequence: TGTGCCAGCAGCCCCGTCGGCGGGACAGGGGTGAGCGAGCAGTACTTC.

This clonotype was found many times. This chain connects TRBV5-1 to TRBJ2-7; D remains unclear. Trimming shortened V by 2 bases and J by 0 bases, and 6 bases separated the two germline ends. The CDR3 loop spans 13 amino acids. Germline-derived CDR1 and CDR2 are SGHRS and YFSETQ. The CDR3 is CASSFLSSYEQYF. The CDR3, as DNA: TGCGCCAGCAGCTTCCTAAGCTCCTACGAGCAGTACTTC.

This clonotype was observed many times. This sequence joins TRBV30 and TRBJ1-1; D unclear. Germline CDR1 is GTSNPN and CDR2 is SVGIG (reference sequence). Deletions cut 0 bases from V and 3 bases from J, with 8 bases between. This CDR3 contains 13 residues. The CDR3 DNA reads TGTGCCTGGAGTGTAGAACCGGACACTGAAGCTTTCTTT. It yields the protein CAWSVEPDTEAFF.

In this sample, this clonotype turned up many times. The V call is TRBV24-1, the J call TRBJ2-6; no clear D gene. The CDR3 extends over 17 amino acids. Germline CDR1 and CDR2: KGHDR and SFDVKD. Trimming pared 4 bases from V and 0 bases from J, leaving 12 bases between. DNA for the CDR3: TGTGCCACCAGTGAGCCCTTATCAAGCTCTGGGGCCAACGTCCTGACTTTC. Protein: CATSEPLSSSGANVLTF.

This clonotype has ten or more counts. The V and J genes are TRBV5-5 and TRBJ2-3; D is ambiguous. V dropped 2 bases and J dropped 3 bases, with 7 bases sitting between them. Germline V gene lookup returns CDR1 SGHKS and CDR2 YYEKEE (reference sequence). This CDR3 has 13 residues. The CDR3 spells CASSFTLTDTQYF. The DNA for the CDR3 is TGTGCCAGCAGCTTTACCCTGACAGATACGCAGTATTTT.

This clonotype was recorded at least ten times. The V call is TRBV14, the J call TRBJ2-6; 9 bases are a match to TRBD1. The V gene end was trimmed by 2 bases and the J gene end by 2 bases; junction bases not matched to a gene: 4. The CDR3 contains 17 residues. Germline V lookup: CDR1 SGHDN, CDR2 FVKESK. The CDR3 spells CASSQRTGDTGANVLTF. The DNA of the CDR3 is TGTGCCAGCAGCCAACGGACAGGGGACACTGGGGCCAACGTCCTGACTTTC.

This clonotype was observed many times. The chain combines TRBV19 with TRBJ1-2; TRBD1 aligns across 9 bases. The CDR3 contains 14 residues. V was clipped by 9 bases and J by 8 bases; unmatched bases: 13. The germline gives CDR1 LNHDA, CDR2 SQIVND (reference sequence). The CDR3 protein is CASFTRDRARGYTF. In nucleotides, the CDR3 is TGTGCCAGCTTTACCCGGGACAGGGCGCGGGGCTACACCTTC.

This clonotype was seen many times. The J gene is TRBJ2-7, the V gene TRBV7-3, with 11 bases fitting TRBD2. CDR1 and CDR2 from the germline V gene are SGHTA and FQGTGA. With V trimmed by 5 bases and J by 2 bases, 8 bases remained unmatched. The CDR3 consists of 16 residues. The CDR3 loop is CASSPQVGLAAYEQYF. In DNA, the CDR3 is TGTGCCAGCAGCCCCCAGGTGGGACTAGCGGCCTACGAGCAGTACTTC.

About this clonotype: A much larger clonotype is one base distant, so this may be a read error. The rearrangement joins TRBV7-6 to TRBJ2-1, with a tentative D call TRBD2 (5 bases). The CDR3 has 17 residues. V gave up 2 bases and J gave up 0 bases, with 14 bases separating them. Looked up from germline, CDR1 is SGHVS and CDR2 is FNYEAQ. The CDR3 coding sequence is TGTGCCAGCAGCTTAAGTAGCCGGGGAAGCTCCTACAATGAGCAGTTCTTC. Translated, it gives CASSLSSRGSSYNEQFF.

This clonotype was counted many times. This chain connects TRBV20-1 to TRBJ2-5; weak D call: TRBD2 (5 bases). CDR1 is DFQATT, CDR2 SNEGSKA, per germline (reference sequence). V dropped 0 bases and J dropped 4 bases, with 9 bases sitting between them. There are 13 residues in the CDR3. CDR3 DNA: TGCAGTGCTAGAGATGGGAGTGGAGAGACCCAGTACTTC. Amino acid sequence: CSARDGSGETQYF.

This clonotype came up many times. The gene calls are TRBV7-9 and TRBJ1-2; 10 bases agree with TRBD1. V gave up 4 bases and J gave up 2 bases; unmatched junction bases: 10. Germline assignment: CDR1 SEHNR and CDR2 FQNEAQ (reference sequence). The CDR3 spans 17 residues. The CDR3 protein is CASSSGEPGQGNYGYTF. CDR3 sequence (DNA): TGTGCCAGCAGCTCAGGGGAGCCGGGACAGGGGAACTATGGCTACACCTTC.

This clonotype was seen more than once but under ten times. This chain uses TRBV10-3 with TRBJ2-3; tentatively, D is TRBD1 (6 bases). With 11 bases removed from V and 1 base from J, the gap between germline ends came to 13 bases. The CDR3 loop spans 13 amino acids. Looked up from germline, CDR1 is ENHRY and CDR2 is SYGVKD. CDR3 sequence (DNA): TGTGCCCTAGGGGGAAGTGGCACAGATACGCAGTATTTT. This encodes CALGGSGTDTQYF.

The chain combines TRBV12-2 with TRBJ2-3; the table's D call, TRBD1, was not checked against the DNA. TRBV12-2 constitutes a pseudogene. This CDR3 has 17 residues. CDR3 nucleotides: TGTGCAAGTCGCCCACTTAGGGGATCCTATAGCACAGATACGCAGTATTTT. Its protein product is CASRPLRGSYSTDTQYF.

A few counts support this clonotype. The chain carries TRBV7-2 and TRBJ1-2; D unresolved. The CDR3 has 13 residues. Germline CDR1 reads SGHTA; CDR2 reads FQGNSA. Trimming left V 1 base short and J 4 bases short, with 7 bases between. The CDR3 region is CASSLVTVYGYTF. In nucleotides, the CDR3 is TGTGCCAGCAGCTTAGTTACGGTCTATGGCTACACCTTC.

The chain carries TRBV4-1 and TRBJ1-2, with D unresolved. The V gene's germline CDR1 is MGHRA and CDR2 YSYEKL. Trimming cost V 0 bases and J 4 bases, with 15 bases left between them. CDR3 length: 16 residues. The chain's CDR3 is CASSQESRVGGYGYTF. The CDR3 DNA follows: TGCGCCAGCAGCCAAGAATCGAGGGTAGGTGGCTATGGCTACACCTTC.

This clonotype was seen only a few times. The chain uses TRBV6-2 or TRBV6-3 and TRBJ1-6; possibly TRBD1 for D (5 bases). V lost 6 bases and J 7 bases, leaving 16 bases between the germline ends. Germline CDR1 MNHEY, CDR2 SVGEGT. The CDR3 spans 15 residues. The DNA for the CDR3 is TGTGCCAGCAGACGGCCGGGACCCCAAAATTCACCCCTCCACTTT. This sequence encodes CASRRPGPQNSPLHF.

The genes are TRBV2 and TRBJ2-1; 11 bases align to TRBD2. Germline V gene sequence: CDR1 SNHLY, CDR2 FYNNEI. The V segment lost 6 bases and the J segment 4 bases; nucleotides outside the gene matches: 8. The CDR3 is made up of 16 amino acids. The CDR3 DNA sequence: TGTGCCAGCAGCCGATCTAGCGGGGGGTATTACAATGAGCAGTTCTTC. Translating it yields CASSRSSGGYYNEQFF.

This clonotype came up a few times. CDR3 loop: CASSPAGSSTSGANVLTF. The CDR3 nucleotides read TGTGCCAGCTCACCGGCGGGCAGCTCAACCTCTGGGGCCAACGTCCTGACTTTC. The genes are TRBV18 and TRBJ2-6, with D possibly matching TRBD2 (5 bases). The CDR3 consists of 18 residues. Germline CDR1 is KGHSH and CDR2 is LQKENI. Between the trimmed V and J ends, which lost 3 bases and 0 bases, there was a span of 15 bases.

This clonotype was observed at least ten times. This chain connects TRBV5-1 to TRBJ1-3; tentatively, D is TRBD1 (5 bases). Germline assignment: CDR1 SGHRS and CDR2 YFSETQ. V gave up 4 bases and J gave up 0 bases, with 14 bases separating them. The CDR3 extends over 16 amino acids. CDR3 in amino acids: CASSTGTGSSGNTIYF. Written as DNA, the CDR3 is TGCGCCAGCAGCACTGGGACGGGAAGCTCTGGAAACACCATATATTTT.

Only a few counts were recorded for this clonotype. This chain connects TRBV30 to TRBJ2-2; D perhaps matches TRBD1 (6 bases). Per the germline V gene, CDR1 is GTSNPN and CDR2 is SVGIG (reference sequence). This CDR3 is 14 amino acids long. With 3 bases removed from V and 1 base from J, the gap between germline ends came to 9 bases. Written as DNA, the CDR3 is TGTGCCTGGAGCGGACAGATGAACACCGGGGAGCTGTTTTTT. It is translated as CAWSGQMNTGELFF. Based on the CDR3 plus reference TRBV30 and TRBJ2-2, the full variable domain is SQTIHQWPATLVQPVGSPLSLECTVEGTSNPNLYWYRQAAGRGLQLLFYSVGIGQISSEVPQNLSASRPQDRQFILSSKKLLLSDSGFYLCAWSGQMNTGELFFGEGSRLTVL.

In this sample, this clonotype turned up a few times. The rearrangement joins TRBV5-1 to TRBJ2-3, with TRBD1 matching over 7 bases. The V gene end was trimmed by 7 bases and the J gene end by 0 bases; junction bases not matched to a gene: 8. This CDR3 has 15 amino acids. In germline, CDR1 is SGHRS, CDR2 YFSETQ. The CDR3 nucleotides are TGCGCCAGCTCCATCATGGACAGGAGCACAGATACGCAGTATTTT. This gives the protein CASSIMDRSTDTQYF.

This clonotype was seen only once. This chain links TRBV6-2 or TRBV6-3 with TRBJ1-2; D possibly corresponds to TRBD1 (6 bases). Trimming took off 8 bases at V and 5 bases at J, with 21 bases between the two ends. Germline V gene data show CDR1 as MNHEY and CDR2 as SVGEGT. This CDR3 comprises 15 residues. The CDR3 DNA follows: TGTGCCAGCTTCCGGGACAACCTCCCTACTTATGGCTACACCTTC. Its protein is CASFRDNLPTYGYTF.